This entry concerns a single TCR beta chain. Trimming shortened V by 3 bases and J by 1 base, and 7 bases separated the two germline ends. Germline V gene data show CDR1 as SNHLY and CDR2 as FYNNEI. There are 13 residues in the CDR3. This entry is derived from a study of shared clonotypes between healthy human individuals. The method was immunoSEQ multiplex PCR; TCRdb's version includes in-frame clones alone and lacks a portion of them. The sample consists of around 500,000 clones, 65% to 85% of them appearing once. This receptor was identified in a woman aged 40 to 50 in good health. Some clones in this sample may be carry-over from other donors' samples. The specimen was PBMCs. The rearrangement joins TRBV2 to TRBJ2-7; possibly TRBD1 for D (5 bases). The CDR3 DNA follows: TGTGCCAGCAGTGACGACAGATCCTACGAGCAGTACTTC. Translated: CASSDDRSYEQYF.